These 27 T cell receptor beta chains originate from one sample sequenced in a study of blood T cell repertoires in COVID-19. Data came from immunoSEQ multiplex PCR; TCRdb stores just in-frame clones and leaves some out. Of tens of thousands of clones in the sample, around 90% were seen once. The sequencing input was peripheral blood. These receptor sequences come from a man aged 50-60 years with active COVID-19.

CDR3 in amino acids: CASTLQGEYTEAFF. The CDR3 region has the DNA TGTGCCAGTACCCTACAGGGGGAGTACACTGAAGCTTTCTTT. The chain uses TRBV19 and TRBJ1-1; 8 nucleotides line up with TRBD1. The CDR3 loop spans 14 amino acids. Germline trimming cut 7 bases from V and 3 bases from J; bases unmatched to any gene: 7. In germline, CDR1 is LNHDA, CDR2 SQIVND (reference sequence).

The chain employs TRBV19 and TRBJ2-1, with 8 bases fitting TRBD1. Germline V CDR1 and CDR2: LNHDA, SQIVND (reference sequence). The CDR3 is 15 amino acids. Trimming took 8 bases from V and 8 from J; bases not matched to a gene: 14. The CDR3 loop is CASRGGQGGMDEQFF. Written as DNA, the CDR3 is TGTGCCAGTCGCGGCGGACAGGGCGGGATGGATGAGCAGTTCTTC.

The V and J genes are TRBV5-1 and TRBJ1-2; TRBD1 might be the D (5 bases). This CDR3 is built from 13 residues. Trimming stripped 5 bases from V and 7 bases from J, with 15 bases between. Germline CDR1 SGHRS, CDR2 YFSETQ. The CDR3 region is CASRIGDSVGYTF. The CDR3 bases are TGCGCCAGCAGGATTGGGGACTCGGTTGGCTACACCTTC.

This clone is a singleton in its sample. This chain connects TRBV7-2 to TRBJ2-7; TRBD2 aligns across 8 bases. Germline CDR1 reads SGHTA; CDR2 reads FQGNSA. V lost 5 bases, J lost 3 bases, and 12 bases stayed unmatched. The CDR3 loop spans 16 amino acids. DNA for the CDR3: TGTGCCAGCAGCCTTAGTACCCCAACTAGCGGCTACGAGCAGTACTTC. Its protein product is CASSLSTPTSGYEQYF. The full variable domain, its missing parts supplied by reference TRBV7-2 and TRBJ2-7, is GAGVSQSPSNKVTEKGKDVELRCDPISGHTALYWYRQSLGQGLEFLIYFQGNSAPDKSGLPSDRFSAERTGGSVSTLTIQRTQQEDSAVYLCASSLSTPTSGYEQYFGPGTRLTVT.

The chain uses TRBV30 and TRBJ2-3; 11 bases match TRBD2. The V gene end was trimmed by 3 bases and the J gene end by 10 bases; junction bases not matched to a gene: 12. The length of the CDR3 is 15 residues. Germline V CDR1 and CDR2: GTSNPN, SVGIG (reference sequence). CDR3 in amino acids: CAWSGLAGVQGSQYF. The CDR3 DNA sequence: TGTGCCTGGAGCGGACTAGCGGGCGTGCAAGGGTCGCAGTATTTT.

CDR3 residues: CASSEAGQGFNIQYF. As DNA, the CDR3 is TGTGCCAGCAGTGAAGCTGGGCAGGGATTTAACATTCAGTACTTC. The chain employs TRBV2 and TRBJ2-4, with a weak D call TRBD1 (5 bases). Deletions cut 0 bases from V and 7 bases from J, with 13 bases between. Per the germline V gene, CDR1 is SNHLY and CDR2 is FYNNEI. The CDR3 length is 15 residues.

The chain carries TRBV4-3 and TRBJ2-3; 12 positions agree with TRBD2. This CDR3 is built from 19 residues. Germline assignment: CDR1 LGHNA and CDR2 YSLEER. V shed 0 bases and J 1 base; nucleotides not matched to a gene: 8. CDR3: CASSQERLAGGSGTDTQYF. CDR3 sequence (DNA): TGCGCCAGCAGCCAAGAAAGGCTAGCGGGGGGGTCAGGCACAGATACGCAGTATTTT.

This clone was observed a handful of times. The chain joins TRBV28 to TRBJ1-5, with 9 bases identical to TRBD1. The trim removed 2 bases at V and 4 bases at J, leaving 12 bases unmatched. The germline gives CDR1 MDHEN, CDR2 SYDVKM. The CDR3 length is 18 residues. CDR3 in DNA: TGTGCCAGCAGTTTACGGAACAGGGGGCCGATTAAGAATCAGCCCCAGCATTTT. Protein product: CASSLRNRGPIKNQPQHF. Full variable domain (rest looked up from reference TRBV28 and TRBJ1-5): DVKVTQSSRYLVKRTGEKVFLECVQDMDHENMFWYRQDPGLGLRLIYFSYDVKMKEKGDIPEGYSVSREKKERFSLILESASTNQTSMYLCASSLRNRGPIKNQPQHFGDGTRLSIL.

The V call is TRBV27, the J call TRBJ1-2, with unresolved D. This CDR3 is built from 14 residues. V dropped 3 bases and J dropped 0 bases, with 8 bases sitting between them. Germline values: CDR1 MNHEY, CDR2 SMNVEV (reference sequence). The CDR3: CASSLGGANYGYTF. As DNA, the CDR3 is TGTGCCAGCAGTTTGGGTGGAGCTAACTATGGCTACACCTTC.

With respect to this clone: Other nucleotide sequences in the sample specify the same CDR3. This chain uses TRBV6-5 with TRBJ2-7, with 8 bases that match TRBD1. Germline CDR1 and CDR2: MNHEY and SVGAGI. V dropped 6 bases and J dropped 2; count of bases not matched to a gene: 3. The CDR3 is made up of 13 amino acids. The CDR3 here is CASRPGGTYEQYF. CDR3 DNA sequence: TGTGCCAGCAGACCAGGGGGCACCTACGAGCAGTACTTC.

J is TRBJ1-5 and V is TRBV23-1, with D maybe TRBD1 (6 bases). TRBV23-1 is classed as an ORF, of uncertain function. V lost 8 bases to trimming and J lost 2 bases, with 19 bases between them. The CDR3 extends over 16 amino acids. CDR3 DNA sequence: TGCGCCAGCGGGCAGGGGCGACCCCGAGGCAATCAGCCCCAGCATTTT. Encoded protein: CASGQGRPRGNQPQHF.

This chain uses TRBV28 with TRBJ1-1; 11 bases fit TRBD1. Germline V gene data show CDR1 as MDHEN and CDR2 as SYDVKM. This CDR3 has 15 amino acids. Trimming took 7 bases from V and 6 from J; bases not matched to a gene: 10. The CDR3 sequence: CASTRYSGQGAEAFF. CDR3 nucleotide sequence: TGTGCCAGCACTCGATACTCGGGACAGGGGGCTGAAGCTTTCTTT.

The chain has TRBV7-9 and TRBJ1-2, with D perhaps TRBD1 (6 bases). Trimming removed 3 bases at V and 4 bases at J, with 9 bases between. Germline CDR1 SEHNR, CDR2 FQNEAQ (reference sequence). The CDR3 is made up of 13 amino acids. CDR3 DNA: TGTGCCAGCAGCTTTGGACAGCTCTATGGCTACACCTTC. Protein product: CASSFGQLYGYTF.

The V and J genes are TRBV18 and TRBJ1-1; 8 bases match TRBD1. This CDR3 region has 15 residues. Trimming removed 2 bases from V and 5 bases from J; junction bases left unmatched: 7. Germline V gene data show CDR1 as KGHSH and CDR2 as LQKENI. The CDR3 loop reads CASSPTGTGGTEAFF. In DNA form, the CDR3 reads TGTGCCAGCTCACCAACCGGGACAGGCGGGACTGAAGCTTTCTTT.

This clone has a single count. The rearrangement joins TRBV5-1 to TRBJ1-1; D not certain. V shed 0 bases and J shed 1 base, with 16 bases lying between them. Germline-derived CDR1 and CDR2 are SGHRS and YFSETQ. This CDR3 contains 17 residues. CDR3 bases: TGCGCCAGCAGCTTGGTCCCCCTGGACGCGGGGAACACTGAAGCTTTCTTT. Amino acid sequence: CASSLVPLDAGNTEAFF.

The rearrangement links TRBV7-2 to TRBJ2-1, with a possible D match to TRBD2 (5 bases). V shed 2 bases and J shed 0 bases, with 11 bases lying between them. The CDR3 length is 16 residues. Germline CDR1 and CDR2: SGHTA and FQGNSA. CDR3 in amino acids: CASSLKAESSYNEQFF. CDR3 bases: TGTGCCAGCAGCTTAAAAGCGGAAAGCTCCTACAATGAGCAGTTCTTC. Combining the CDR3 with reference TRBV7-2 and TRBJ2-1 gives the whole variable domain GAGVSQSPSNKVTEKGKDVELRCDPISGHTALYWYRQSLGQGLEFLIYFQGNSAPDKSGLPSDRFSAERTGGSVSTLTIQRTQQEDSAVYLCASSLKAESSYNEQFFGPGTRLTVL.

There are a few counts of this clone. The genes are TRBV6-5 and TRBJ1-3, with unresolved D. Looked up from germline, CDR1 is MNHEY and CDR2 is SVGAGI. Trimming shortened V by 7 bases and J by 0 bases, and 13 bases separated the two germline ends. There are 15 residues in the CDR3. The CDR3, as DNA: TGTGCCAGCACCTCCGCTATAAGCTCTGGAAACACCATATATTTT. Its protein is CASTSAISSGNTIYF.

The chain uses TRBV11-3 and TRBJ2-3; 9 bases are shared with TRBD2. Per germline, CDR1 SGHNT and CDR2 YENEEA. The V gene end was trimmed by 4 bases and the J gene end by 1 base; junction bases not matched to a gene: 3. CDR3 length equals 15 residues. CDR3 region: CASSSIAGGTDTQYF. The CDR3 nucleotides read TGTGCCAGCAGCTCAATAGCGGGAGGCACAGATACGCAGTATTTT.

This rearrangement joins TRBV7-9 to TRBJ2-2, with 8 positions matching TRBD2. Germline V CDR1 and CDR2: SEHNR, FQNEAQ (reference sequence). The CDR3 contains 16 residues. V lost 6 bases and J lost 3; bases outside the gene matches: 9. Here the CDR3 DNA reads TGTGCCAGCAGATCCTTTGCGGGGGGCGACACCGGGGAGCTGTTTTTT. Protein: CASRSFAGGDTGELFF.

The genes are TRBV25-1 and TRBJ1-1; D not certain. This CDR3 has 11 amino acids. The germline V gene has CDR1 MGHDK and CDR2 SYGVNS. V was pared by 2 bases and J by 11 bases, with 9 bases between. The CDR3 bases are TGTGCCAGCAGTGAAGGTCTTGGCGCTTTCTTT. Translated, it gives CASSEGLGAFF.

CDR3: CASSYATSGLGGTGELFF. The CDR3 nucleotides are TGTGCCAGCAGTTACGCGACTAGCGGCCTTGGGGGCACCGGGGAGCTGTTTTTT. This chain uses TRBV6-2 or TRBV6-3 with TRBJ2-2; TRBD2 aligns across 9 bases. CDR1 is MNHEY and CDR2 is SVGEGT in the germline V gene. V lost 2 bases, J lost 4 bases, and 11 bases stayed unmatched. This CDR3 comprises 18 residues.

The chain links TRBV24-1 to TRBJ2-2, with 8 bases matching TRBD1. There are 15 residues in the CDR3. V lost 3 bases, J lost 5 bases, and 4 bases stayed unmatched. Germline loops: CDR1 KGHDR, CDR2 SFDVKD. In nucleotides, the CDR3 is TGTGCCACCAGTGATCGGACAGGGTTTACCGGGGAGCTGTTTTTT. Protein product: CATSDRTGFTGELFF.

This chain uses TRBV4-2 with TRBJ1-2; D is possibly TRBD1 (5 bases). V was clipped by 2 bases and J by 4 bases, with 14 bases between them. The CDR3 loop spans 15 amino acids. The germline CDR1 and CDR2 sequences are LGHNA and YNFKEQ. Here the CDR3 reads CASSQYQGMGYGYTF. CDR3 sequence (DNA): TGTGCCAGCAGCCAATACCAGGGAATGGGCTATGGCTACACCTTC.

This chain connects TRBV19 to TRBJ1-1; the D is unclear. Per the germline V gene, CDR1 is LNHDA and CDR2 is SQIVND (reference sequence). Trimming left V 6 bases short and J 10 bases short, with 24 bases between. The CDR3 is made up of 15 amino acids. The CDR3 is CASSLSSSGSQRAFF. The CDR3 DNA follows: TGTGCCAGTAGCCTAAGTAGCTCGGGAAGTCAGAGAGCTTTCTTT.

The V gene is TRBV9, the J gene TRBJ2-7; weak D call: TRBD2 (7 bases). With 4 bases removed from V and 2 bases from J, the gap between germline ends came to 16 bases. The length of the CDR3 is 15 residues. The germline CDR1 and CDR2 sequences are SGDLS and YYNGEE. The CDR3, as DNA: TGTGCCAGCAGCCCCCTTGGGGGGGGGCCCTACGAGCAGTACTTC. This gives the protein CASSPLGGGPYEQYF.

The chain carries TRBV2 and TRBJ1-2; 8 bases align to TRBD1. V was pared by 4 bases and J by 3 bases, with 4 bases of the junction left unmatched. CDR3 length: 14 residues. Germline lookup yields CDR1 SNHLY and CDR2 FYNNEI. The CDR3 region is CASSVLGQDYGYTF. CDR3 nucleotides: TGTGCCAGCAGTGTTTTGGGACAGGACTATGGCTACACCTTC.

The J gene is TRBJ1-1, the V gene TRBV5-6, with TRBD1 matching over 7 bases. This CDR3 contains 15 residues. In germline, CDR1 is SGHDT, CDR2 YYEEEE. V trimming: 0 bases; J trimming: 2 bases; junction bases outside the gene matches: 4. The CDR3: CASSLGRGPNTEAFF. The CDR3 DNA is TGTGCCAGCAGCTTGGGAAGGGGGCCTAACACTGAAGCTTTCTTT.